This TCR beta chain was identified during a study of neurological immune-mediated disorders. The method for making cDNA was 5'RACE, and it used 10-nucleotide random UMIs. TCRdb itself ran the 5' RACE reads through MiXCR, one entry per CDR3 protein. The sample has approximately 58,000 distinct CDR3 sequences; 10% to 12% are singletons. This clonotype occurred many times. This CDR3 has 12 residues. Trimming removed 6 bases at V and 5 bases at J, with 10 bases between. The clonotype was recovered from a man aged 55 to 70 in good health. The rearrangement uses TRBV12-3 or TRBV12-4 and TRBJ1-2, with no clear D. Sequencing was performed on PBMCs. CDR3 region: CASRPDGYGYTF. The CDR3 coding sequence is TGTGCCAGCAGACCCGACGGATATGGCTACACCTTC.